This TCR beta chain was observed in a study of blood T cell repertoires in COVID-19. Study overall: Sites across the United States, Italy and Spain contributed samples from acute and convalescent COVID-19.

In the study's own analysis: Reference gene primer amplification gave nucleated cell count estimates. TCRdb's copy holds only in-frame clones and misses some; the assay was immunoSEQ multiplex PCR. V and J calls plus clone size are reproduced from that table; the DNA served to infer D and trimming. Altogether about 200,000 clones are present, approximately 86% being singletons, with the ten largest covering roughly 3.8%. Germline CDR1 is KGHSH and CDR2 is LQKENI. V dropped 3 bases and J dropped 7 bases, with 10 bases sitting between them. This CDR3 has 13 amino acids. The rearrangement joins TRBV18 to TRBJ1-5; D gene unclear. The receptor was isolated from a woman aged 35 to 49 with acute COVID-19. Sequencing input: PBMCs or T cells enriched from blood (not recorded which). CDR3 nucleotide sequence: TGTGCCAGCTCACCCGACAAAGTACAGCCCCAGCATTTT. Translation gives CASSPDKVQPQHF.